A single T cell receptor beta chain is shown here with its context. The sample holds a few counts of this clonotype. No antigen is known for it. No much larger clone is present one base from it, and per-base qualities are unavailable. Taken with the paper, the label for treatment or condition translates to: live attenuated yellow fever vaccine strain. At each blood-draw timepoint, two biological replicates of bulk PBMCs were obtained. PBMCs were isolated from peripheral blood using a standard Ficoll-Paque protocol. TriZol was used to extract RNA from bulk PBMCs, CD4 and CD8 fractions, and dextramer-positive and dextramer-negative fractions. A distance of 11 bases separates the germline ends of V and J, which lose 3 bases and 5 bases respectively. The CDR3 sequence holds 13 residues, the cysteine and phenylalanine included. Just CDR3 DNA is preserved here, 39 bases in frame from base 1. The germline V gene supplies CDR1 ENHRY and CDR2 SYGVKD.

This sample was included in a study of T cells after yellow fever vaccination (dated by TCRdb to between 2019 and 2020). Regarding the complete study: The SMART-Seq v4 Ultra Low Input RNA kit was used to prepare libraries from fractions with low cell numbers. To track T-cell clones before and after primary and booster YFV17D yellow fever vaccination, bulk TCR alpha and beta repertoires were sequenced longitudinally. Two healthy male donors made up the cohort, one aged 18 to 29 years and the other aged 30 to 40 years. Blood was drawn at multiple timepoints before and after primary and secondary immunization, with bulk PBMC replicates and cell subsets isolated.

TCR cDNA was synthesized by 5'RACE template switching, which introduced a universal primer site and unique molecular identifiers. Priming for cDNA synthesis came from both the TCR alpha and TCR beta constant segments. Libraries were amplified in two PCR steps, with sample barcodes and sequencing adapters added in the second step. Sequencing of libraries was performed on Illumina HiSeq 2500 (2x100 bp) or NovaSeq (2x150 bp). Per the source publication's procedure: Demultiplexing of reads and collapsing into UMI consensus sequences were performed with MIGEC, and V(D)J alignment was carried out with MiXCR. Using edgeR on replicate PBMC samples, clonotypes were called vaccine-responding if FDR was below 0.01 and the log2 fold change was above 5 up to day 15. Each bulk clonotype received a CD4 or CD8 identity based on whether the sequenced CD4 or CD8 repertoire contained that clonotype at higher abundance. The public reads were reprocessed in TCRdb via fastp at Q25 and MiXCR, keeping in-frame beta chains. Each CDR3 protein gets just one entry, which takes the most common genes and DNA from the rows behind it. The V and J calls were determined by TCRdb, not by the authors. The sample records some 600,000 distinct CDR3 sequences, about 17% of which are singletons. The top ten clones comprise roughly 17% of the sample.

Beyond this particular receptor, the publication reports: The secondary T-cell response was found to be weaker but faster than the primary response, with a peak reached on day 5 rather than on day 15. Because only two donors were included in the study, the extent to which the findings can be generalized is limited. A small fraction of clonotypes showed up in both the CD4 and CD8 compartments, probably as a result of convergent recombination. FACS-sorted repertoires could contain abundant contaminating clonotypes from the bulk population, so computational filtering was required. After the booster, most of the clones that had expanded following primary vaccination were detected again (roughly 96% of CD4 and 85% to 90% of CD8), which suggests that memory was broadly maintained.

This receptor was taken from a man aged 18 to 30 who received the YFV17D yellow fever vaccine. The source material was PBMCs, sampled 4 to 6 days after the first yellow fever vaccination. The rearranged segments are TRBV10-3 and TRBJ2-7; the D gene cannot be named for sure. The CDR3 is CAISDGAGHEQYF. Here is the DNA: TGTGCCATCAGTGATGGCGCAGGTCACGAGCAGTACTTC.